The following is a T cell receptor beta chain sequence with its context. The antigen is not known. Researchers ran the PCR with 60 Vbeta and 13 Jbeta primers. Some clones are missing from TCRdb's copy, which holds only in-frame ones; the method was immunoSEQ multiplex PCR. Counted here are some 170,000 clones, around 79% occurring once; the ten biggest clones make up approximately 6.3%. The data stem from a study of cytomegalovirus exposure and HLA in healthy donors. Losses at the gene ends were 5 bases for V and 2 bases for J; bases not matched to a gene: 10. The CDR3 runs 16 residues. Germline V gene lookup returns CDR1 SGHTA and CDR2 FQGTGA. Points from the study as a whole: Despite most TCR sequences being rare, some public TCRs occurred in many donors. Earlier analysis found most TCR beta V segments productive about 87% or about 30% of the time. CMV serostatus was the only immune exposure information that was available.

J is TRBJ2-7 and V is TRBV7-3; the match to TRBD1 covers 9 bases. The receptor's source is a man between 35 and 55 years old in good health and CMV-seropositive. Sequenced sample: PBMCs. This chain's CDR3 is CASSGGTGTGPYEQYF. Written as DNA, the CDR3 is TGTGCCAGCAGCGGCGGCACCGGGACAGGGCCCTACGAGCAGTACTTC. Together with reference TRBV7-3 and TRBJ2-7, the CDR3 gives the full variable domain: GAGVSQTPSNKVTEKGKYVELRCDPISGHTALYWYRQSLGQGPEFLIYFQGTGAADDSGLPNDRFFAVRPEGSVSTLKIQRTERGDSAVYLCASSGGTGTGPYEQYFGPGTRLTVT.